This T cell receptor (beta chain) was retrieved from a study of radiotherapy plus CTLA-4 blockade in lung cancer. Study-wide background: Objective response rate was about 20%; disease control rate, around 30%.

The method was immunoSEQ multiplex PCR; TCRdb's version includes in-frame clones alone and lacks a portion of them. Altogether about 98,000 clones are present, 80% to 90% being singletons, with the ten largest covering 4.5% to 6%. A word on this clone: The antigen remains undetermined.

Overall study findings and caveats: Tumor-derived TCR clones expanded in blood after radiotherapy plus ipilimumab. It was early blood T cell clone dynamics, with interferon-beta, that reportedly best predicted response.

V was pared by 1 base and J by 6 bases, with 6 bases of the junction left unmatched. Germline V gene data show CDR1 as MGHRA and CDR2 as YSYEKL. This CDR3 is built from 16 residues. The chain combines TRBV4-1 with TRBJ1-3; 10 positions match TRBD1. This specimen consisted of peripheral blood, obtained from a patient treated with radiotherapy plus ipilimumab. The sequence was obtained from a human donor with non-small cell lung cancer that progressed on radiotherapy plus ipilimumab. CDR3 sequence: CASSQGDRGLVNTIYF. CDR3 coding DNA: TGCGCCAGCAGCCAAGGGGACAGGGGTCTTGTAAACACCATATATTTT.